These 11 T cell receptor beta chains originate from one sample sequenced in a study of blood T cell repertoires in COVID-19. The data were produced by immunoSEQ multiplex PCR, yet TCRdb's version contains in-frame clones alone and is incomplete. In the table there are around 140,000 clones, about 86% of which are singletons. Material: PBMCs or T cells enriched from blood (not recorded which). The receptors were sampled from a man aged 40-49 years with acute COVID-19.

The J gene is TRBJ2-1, the V gene TRBV3-1 (or the pseudogene TRBV3-2); the match to TRBD1 covers 8 bases. The germline V gene encodes CDR1 LGHDT and CDR2 YNNKEL (reference sequence). Trimming cost V 3 bases and J 5 bases; bases outside gene matches: 6. The CDR3 extends over 15 amino acids. DNA for the CDR3: TGTGCCAGCAGCCAGAGACAGGGGTCCCACAATGAGCAGTTCTTC. This gives the protein CASSQRQGSHNEQFF.

The chain has TRBV19 and TRBJ1-5; 9 nucleotides agree with TRBD1. Germline-derived CDR1 and CDR2 are LNHDA and SQIVND (reference sequence). J was trimmed by 11 bases and V by 1 base; bases with no gene match: 9. CDR3 length: 15 amino acids. CDR3 sequence: CASSIVSGTGRTQHF. Written as DNA, the CDR3 is TGTGCCAGTAGTATAGTCTCCGGGACAGGGAGAACCCAGCATTTT.

The chain uses TRBV30 and TRBJ2-7, with D uncertain. Trimming took off 1 base at V and 0 bases at J, with 16 bases between the two ends. The CDR3 covers 16 residues. Germline V gene data show CDR1 as GTSNPN and CDR2 as SVGIG (reference sequence). Here the CDR3 DNA reads TGTGCCTGGAGTGGGTGGGCGACGATTAGCTCCTACGAGCAGTACTTC. Its protein product is CAWSGWATISSYEQYF. Combining the CDR3 with reference TRBV30 and TRBJ2-7 gives the whole variable domain SQTIHQWPATLVQPVGSPLSLECTVEGTSNPNLYWYRQAAGRGLQLLFYSVGIGQISSEVPQNLSASRPQDRQFILSSKKLLLSDSGFYLCAWSGWATISSYEQYFGPGTRLTVT.

This chain connects TRBV30 to TRBJ2-7; D is undetermined. The V gene lost 5 bases and the J gene lost 3 bases, with 17 bases spanning the gap. CDR1 and CDR2 (germline): GTSNPN, SVGIG (reference sequence). The CDR3 is 14 residues long. CDR3 sequence reads: CAWAESPHFYEQYF. The CDR3 DNA is TGTGCCTGGGCAGAATCCCCCCATTTCTACGAGCAGTACTTC.

The chain joins TRBV28 to TRBJ2-2; possible D gene TRBD2, 5 bases. This CDR3 is 11 amino acids long. Germline CDR1 MDHEN, CDR2 SYDVKM. The CDR3 region is CSLENTGELFF. The CDR3 bases are TGTTCACTAGAGAACACCGGGGAGCTGTTTTTT.

The chain joins TRBV5-1 to TRBJ2-1, with 9 bases that match TRBD1. This CDR3 spans 12 amino acids. The germline gives CDR1 SGHRS, CDR2 YFSETQ. The J segment lost 12 bases and the V segment lost 3 bases, leaving 4 bases of the junction unmatched. The CDR3 region is CASSWGQGWQFF. CDR3 DNA: TGCGCCAGCAGCTGGGGACAGGGCTGGCAGTTCTTC.

This clone was found a few times. This rearrangement joins TRBV18 to TRBJ2-1; D remains unclear. The length of the CDR3 is 15 residues. V lost 6 bases and J lost 0, with 12 bases in between. The germline CDR1 and CDR2 sequences are KGHSH and LQKENI. This chain's CDR3 is CASSIQASSYNEQFF. CDR3 bases: TGTGCCAGCTCCATACAAGCGAGCTCCTACAATGAGCAGTTCTTC.

The CDR3 here is CASSIGRLADYEQYF. CDR3 DNA: TGTGCCAGTAGTATCGGGCGACTAGCGGATTACGAGCAGTACTTC. The rearrangement links TRBV19 to TRBJ2-7, with 9 bases identical to TRBD2. The length of the CDR3 is 15 residues. Germline assignment: CDR1 LNHDA and CDR2 SQIVND (reference sequence). The ends lost 3 bases at V and 4 bases at J; junction bases unmatched: 7. The full variable domain, in which reference TRBV19 and TRBJ2-7 provide the parts outside the CDR3, is DGGITQSPKYLFRKEGQNVTLSCEQNLNHDAMYWYRQDPGQGLRLIYYSQIVNDFQKGDIAEGYSVSREKKESFPLTVTSAQKNPTAFYLCASSIGRLADYEQYFGPGTRLTVT.

The chain links TRBV12-3 or TRBV12-4 to TRBJ2-7, with D uncertain. The CDR3 totals 13 residues. V gave up 7 bases and J gave up 4 bases, with 14 bases separating them. CDR3 sequence (DNA): TGTGCCAGCACCCTCAATACTATGTACGAGCAGTACTTC. Amino acids: CASTLNTMYEQYF.

This chain uses TRBV11-2 with TRBJ2-7, with D tentatively TRBD1 (5 bases). The CDR3 runs to 11 residues. The V end lost 6 bases, the J end lost 4 bases, and 7 bases lay between the germline ends. Germline CDR1 is SGHAT and CDR2 is FQNNGV. The CDR3 sequence is CASSSGYEQYF. The CDR3 coding sequence is TGTGCCAGCAGTTCAGGGTACGAGCAGTACTTC. The full variable domain, in which reference TRBV11-2 and TRBJ2-7 provide the parts outside the CDR3, is EAGVAQSPRYKIIEKRQSVAFWCNPISGHATLYWYQQILGQGPKLLIQFQNNGVVDDSQLPKDRFSAERLKGVDSTLKIQPAKLEDSAVYLCASSSGYEQYFGPGTRLTVT.

In regard to this clone: Additional DNA sequences in this sample encode the identical CDR3. The chain uses TRBV28 and TRBJ1-5, with 7 positions matching TRBD1. The CDR3 has 14 residues. Trimming took 5 bases from V and 2 from J; bases not matched to a gene: 3. Germline V gene sequence: CDR1 MDHEN, CDR2 SYDVKM. The CDR3 DNA sequence: TGTGCCAGCAGTCCAGGACAGGGCAATCAGCCCCAGCATTTT. This encodes CASSPGQGNQPQHF.